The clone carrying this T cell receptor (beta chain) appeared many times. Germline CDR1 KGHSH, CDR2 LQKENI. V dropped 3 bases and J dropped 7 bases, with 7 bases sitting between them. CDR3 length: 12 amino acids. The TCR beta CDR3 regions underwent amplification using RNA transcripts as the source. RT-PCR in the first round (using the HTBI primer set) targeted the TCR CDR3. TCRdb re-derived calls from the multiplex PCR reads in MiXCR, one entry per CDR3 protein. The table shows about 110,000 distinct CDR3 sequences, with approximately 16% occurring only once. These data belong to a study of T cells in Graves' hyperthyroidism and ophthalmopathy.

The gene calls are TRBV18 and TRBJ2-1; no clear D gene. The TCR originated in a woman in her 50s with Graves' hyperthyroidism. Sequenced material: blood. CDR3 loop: CASSPGLNEQFF. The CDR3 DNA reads TGTGCCAGCTCACCGGGGTTGAATGAGCAGTTCTTC.